The entry below describes one T cell receptor beta chain. Its cognate antigen is unknown. Libraries were prepared by immunoSEQ multiplex PCR; TCRdb keeps only in-frame clonotypes and omits some of them. The sample includes more than 1,000 clones, 76% of them seen just once. This sample was included in a study of brain metastases from non-small cell lung cancer. Study findings and constraints: Brain metastases had lower T-cell infiltration than primary tumors. Expanded T-cell clones appeared in around 60% of brain metastases over primaries.

J gave up 1 base and V 5 bases, and 6 bases lay outside the gene matches. Germline CDR1 reads SGHTA; CDR2 reads FQGNSA. This CDR3 comprises 15 residues. The sequence came from a donor aged 40 or over with non-small cell lung cancer. What was sequenced was tissue from a brain metastasis. The chain is built from TRBV7-2 and TRBJ2-7; 9 nucleotides match TRBD1. CDR3 loop: CASSDRDRASYEQYF. In DNA, the CDR3 is TGTGCCAGCAGCGACCGGGACAGGGCTTCCTACGAGCAGTACTTC.